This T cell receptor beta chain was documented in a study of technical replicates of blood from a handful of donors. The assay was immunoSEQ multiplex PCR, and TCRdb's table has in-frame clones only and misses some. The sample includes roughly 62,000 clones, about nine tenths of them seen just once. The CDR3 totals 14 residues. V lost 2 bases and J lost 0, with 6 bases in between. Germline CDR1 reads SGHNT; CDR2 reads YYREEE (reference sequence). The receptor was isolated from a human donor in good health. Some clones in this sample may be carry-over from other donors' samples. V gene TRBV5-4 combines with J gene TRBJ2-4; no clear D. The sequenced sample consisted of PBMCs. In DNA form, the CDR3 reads TGTGCCAGCAGCTTCGCGGAAGCCAAAAACATTCAGTACTTC. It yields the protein CASSFAEAKNIQYF.